This T cell receptor beta chain was sequenced for a study of blood T cell repertoires in COVID-19 (dated by TCRdb to about 2020). About the full investigation: Collaborator samples came from the United States, Italy and Spain and covered acute and convalescent phases of COVID-19. The material from the prospective study consisted of cDNA or gDNA derived from T cells, B-cell-depleted T cells, or PBMCs. Deeply sampled blood TCRbeta repertoires from subjects exposed to, actively infected with, or recovered from COVID-19 were included in the dataset. A freely available public database, intended as a resource for researchers studying the immune response to SARS-CoV-2, is where the repertoires were released. The samples were drawn from two sources: the first 160 participants of the ongoing ImmuneRACE study, and 1,254 subjects contributed by 6 global collaborators. Sample metadata almost always included a de-identified subject ID, COVID-19 status, age in years and sex. Where HLA class I and class II types were available, the types were taken from metadata supplied by the sample provider, not from assay-based typing. Summary of the overall study and its limitations: The amount of clinical and demographic metadata varied by source and participant and was provided uncurated.

As regards this clone: Its cognate antigen has yet to be identified. Per-base qualities were not stored, and no clone one base away is much larger.

The germline V gene specifies LGHNT as CDR1 and FRNRAP as CDR2. The CDR3 has 13 amino acids, counting the end cysteine and phenylalanine. The DNA shown is the 39-base CDR3, in frame from base 1. V is pared back by 5 bases and J by 3 bases, with 10 bases lying between the germline termini. At one collaborating source in Seattle, patients were enrolled during active infection and were followed longitudinally through the course of disease. Whole blood was collected in K2EDTA tubes by collaborating institutions according to the institutions' own protocols. For TCRbeta analysis, collaborators shipped samples in one of three forms: frozen whole blood, isolated PBMCs, or DNA extracted from either of those sample types. TCRbeta CDR3 regions were amplified from genomic DNA using the immunoSEQ Assay, a bias-controlled multiplex PCR. The source study handled its data this way. Within the assay, amplification of reference gene primers was used to estimate how many nucleated cells each sample contained. Sequence reads were collapsed and filtered to measure the absolute abundance of every unique TCRbeta CDR3 rearrangement. For each sample, productive Simpson clonality was calculated by taking the square root of Simpson's diversity index across productive rearrangements. TCRdb retrieved this table from immuneACCESS and kept in-frame rearrangements only. Not all clones are present; in checked studies, unresolved V genes account for under half, and no reason is known for the remainder. V and J calls and clone size are those listed in that table; D and trimming were worked out from the DNA. The sample profile shows 250,000 to 350,000 clones; 65% to 85% of them were found once. Clones ranked in the top ten supply more than 1.1% of the sample.

The material sequenced was peripheral blood. The V and J segments used are TRBV12-5 and TRBJ1-1; matching of 5 bases hints at TRBD1 as the D gene. This clonotype was sampled from a human donor with COVID-19, enrolled during active disease. The donor label of this sample is uncertain. CDR3 region: CASGRQPYTEAFF. Read as DNA, the sequence is TGTGCTAGTGGTAGACAGCCATACACTGAAGCTTTCTTT.